This section outlines one T cell receptor (beta chain) sequence together with its context. CDR1 is SGHTA and CDR2 is FQGNSA in the germline V gene. The CDR3 is 14 amino acids. V was clipped by 8 bases and J by 3 bases, with 17 bases between them. TCRdb analysed the 5' RACE reads with MiXCR anew, one entry per CDR3 protein. The top ten hold around 13% of the sample, which has roughly 720,000 distinct CDR3 sequences, 15% to 20% seen once. The data originate from a study of identical twins. These data are also associated with another study on T cells expressing NK-cell markers.

The source of this sequence is a woman between 18 and 29 years old in good health. Sequencing was done on a sample of PBMCs. The chain couples TRBV7-2 to TRBJ2-7, with D tentatively TRBD2 (6 bases). CDR3 amino acids: CASSSEGGLYEQYF. The CDR3 nucleotides are TGTGCCAGCTCCAGTGAGGGAGGCCTCTACGAGCAGTACTTC.